This T cell receptor (beta chain) is from a study of T-cell reconstitution after alpha-beta-depleted transplantation in children (dated by TCRdb to the mid-2010s). The study in broad terms: T-cell immune reconstitution after TCRalphabeta/CD19-depleted allogeneic hematopoietic cell transplantation in children was quantitatively tracked in the study by means of TCR repertoire profiling. General findings and caveats noted by the study authors: In some patients, high TCRbeta diversity at day 60 was attributed to recipient T cells and intrathymic progenitors that had survived conditioning. The apparently early alphabetaT-cell count recovery about two months after transplant was reportedly dependent on only several hundred rapidly expanded clones derived from non-depleted graft cells. Over subsequent months, a decline in hyperexpanded clone frequencies was noted, and after one year, T-cell counts and TCRbeta diversity were mostly ascribed to newly produced T cells.

From its cysteine to its phenylalanine, the CDR3 spans 13 amino acids. Only the CDR3 part of the read is kept: 39 bases, read in frame from the first base. According to the germline V gene (reference sequence), CDR1 reads MNHEY and CDR2 reads SMNVEV. Trimming takes 6 bases from V and 4 bases from J, and the germline ends sit 11 bases apart. The library relied on PCR. The sample was run on an Illumina HiSeq 2500. TCR library preparation used molecular barcoding, with unique molecular identifiers applied to normalize quantification of the TCRbeta repertoire. The public reads were run again by TCRdb, first through fastp at Q25 and then through MiXCR, and only productive beta chains were kept. Every entry covers one CDR3 protein and lists the most common genes and DNA from its rows. Across this sample there are around 450,000 distinct CDR3 sequences, with 8% to 11% seen only once. The ten most abundant clones make up just over 2% of the sample.

What the treatment or condition label conveys for this sample: allogeneic hematopoietic cell transplantation with graft depleted of TCRalphabeta T cells and CD19 B cells. The transplant recipients were children given TCRalphabeta/CD19-depleted allogeneic hematopoietic cell grafts. This clonotype came up many times. Its antigen is not yet known. Per-nucleotide qualities are absent, and no much larger clonotype sits a single base away. The clonotype comes from a child younger than 10 with inherited bone marrow failure, due to receive a stem cell transplant. The sequencing used PBMCs, collected before TCRalphabeta/CD19-depleted stem cell transplant. This chain joins TRBV27 to TRBJ2-3; a tentative D call is TRBD2 (6 bases match). The DNA sequence follows: TGTGCCAGCAGATCCGGGACTTCAGATACGCAGTATTTT. Translation gives CASRSGTSDTQYF.